One sample yielded the 25 T cell receptor beta chains listed below, sequenced in a study of beta chain features in type 1 diabetes. Overall study results and limits: All four CD4+ subsets from Type 1 diabetes patients carried moderately but significantly shorter TCRB CDR3s.

Every bit of the isolated RNA underwent reverse transcription, so sequencing read expressed TCRB transcripts. The protocol was immunoSEQ multiplex PCR, while the TCRdb copy is restricted to in-frame clones and leaves out a portion. The data show 400,000 or so clones, about 12% seen once. These receptors have no known antigen. Sequencing input: naive CD4+ T cells from blood. The receptors come from a woman between 18 and 29 years old with type 1 diabetes.

This clone was seen only a few times. The V call is TRBV19, the J call TRBJ1-2; D call uncertain. The CDR3 has 13 amino acids. Germline V CDR1 and CDR2: LNHDA, SQIVND (reference sequence). The ends were cut back, 1 base at V and 8 bases at J, with 11 bases in the middle. The CDR3 sequence is CASSIGLLGGYTF. The CDR3 DNA is TGTGCCAGTAGTATAGGTCTACTGGGCGGCTACACCTTC.

CDR3 coding DNA: TGCGCCAGCAGCAGCGGGACGCCTACCTACGAGCAGTACTTC. This gives the protein CASSSGTPTYEQYF. The chain combines TRBV5-1 with TRBJ2-7; TRBD2 aligns across 7 bases. The trim removed 4 bases at V and 2 bases at J, leaving 6 bases unmatched. Germline V gene data show CDR1 as SGHRS and CDR2 as YFSETQ. The length of the CDR3 is 14 residues.

This clone turned up a few times. CDR3 sequence (DNA): TGTGCCACCAGCAGAGATGTTGGACAGACGGTACCTCGCGAGCAGTACTTC. This gives the protein CATSRDVGQTVPREQYF. This chain links TRBV15 with TRBJ2-7; D may be TRBD1 (6 bases). Germline assignment: CDR1 LNHNV and CDR2 YYDKDF (reference sequence). Between the trimmed V and J ends, which lost 0 bases and 6 bases, there was a span of 21 bases. The CDR3 loop spans 17 amino acids.

CDR3 protein: CSVATGGNEKLFF. In nucleotides, the CDR3 is TGCAGCGTTGCGACAGGGGGTAATGAAAAACTGTTTTTT. V and J are TRBV29-1 and TRBJ1-4, with 9 positions matching TRBD1. Germline values: CDR1 SQVTM, CDR2 ANQGSEA. The trim removed 4 bases at V and 4 bases at J, leaving 1 base unmatched. The CDR3 loop spans 13 amino acids.

The V and J genes are TRBV2 and TRBJ1-5; 7 nucleotides line up with TRBD1. The CDR3 runs to 14 residues. The germline V gene has CDR1 SNHLY and CDR2 FYNNEI. With V trimmed by 7 bases and J by 1 base, 4 bases remained unmatched. The CDR3 DNA sequence: TGTGCCAGCAAAACAGGGGTCAGCAATCAGCCCCAGCATTTT. Amino acid sequence: CASKTGVSNQPQHF.

This chain links TRBV5-4 with TRBJ2-7; D is perhaps TRBD1 (7 bases). This CDR3 contains 13 residues. The V gene lost 1 base and the J gene lost 4 bases, with 9 bases spanning the gap. Germline V lookup: CDR1 SGHNT, CDR2 YYREEE (reference sequence). CDR3 in DNA: TGTGCCAGCAGCTTGCCAGGGGGGTACGAGCAGTACTTC. Amino acid sequence: CASSLPGGYEQYF.

The chain carries TRBV7-2 and TRBJ2-1, with TRBD1 identical over 7 bases. The V gene end was trimmed by 2 bases and the J gene end by 8 bases; junction bases not matched to a gene: 9. Per the germline V gene, CDR1 is SGHTA and CDR2 is FQGNSA. The CDR3 spans 15 residues. In DNA, the CDR3 is TGTGCCAGCAGCTTACGACAGGGCCCCCCTGATGAGCAGTTCTTC. Protein: CASSLRQGPPDEQFF. The full variable domain, its missing parts supplied by reference TRBV7-2 and TRBJ2-1, is GAGVSQSPSNKVTEKGKDVELRCDPISGHTALYWYRQSLGQGLEFLIYFQGNSAPDKSGLPSDRFSAERTGGSVSTLTIQRTQQEDSAVYLCASSLRQGPPDEQFFGPGTRLTVL.

The J gene is TRBJ2-5, the V gene TRBV5-1; 9 nucleotides align to TRBD2. Germline CDR1 SGHRS, CDR2 YFSETQ. V shed 3 bases, J shed 1 base, and the junction held 4 bases outside the gene matches. CDR3 length equals 15 residues. The CDR3 DNA follows: TGCGCCAGCAGCTCCCAACTAGCGGGCCAAGAGACCCAGTACTTC. It is translated as CASSSQLAGQETQYF.

The J gene is TRBJ2-5, the V gene TRBV18; TRBD2 matches 7 bases. Germline CDR1 is KGHSH and CDR2 is LQKENI. V lost 5 bases to trimming and J lost 0 bases; unmatched junction nucleotides: 12. The CDR3 covers 17 residues. The chain's CDR3 is CASSAPSGARYQETQYF. Here the CDR3 DNA reads TGTGCCAGCTCAGCCCCAAGCGGGGCGAGGTACCAAGAGACCCAGTACTTC.

This clone has a handful of counts. The chain recombines TRBV4-3 with TRBJ2-2; 10 bases align to TRBD1. V lost 7 bases, J lost 3 bases, and 5 bases stayed unmatched. Germline CDR1 reads LGHNA; CDR2 reads YSLEER. The CDR3 covers 15 residues. Here the CDR3 DNA reads TGCGCCAGCAAGGAGACAGGGGGCTACACCGGGGAGCTGTTTTTT. Translated: CASKETGGYTGELFF.

The rearrangement uses TRBV9 and TRBJ2-7; 9 nucleotides align to TRBD1. Unmatched junction bases numbered 6, after V lost 0 bases and J lost 2 bases. This CDR3 is 16 amino acids long. Germline values: CDR1 SGDLS, CDR2 YYNGEE. The CDR3 nucleotides read TGTGCCAGCAGCGTAGGCCCGGGACAGGGTGCCTACGAGCAGTACTTC. Amino acids: CASSVGPGQGAYEQYF. Supplemented by reference TRBV9 and TRBJ2-7, the full variable domain reads DSGVTQTPKHLITATGQRVTLRCSPRSGDLSVYWYQQSLDQGLQFLIQYYNGEERAKGNILERFSAQQFPDLHSELNLSSLELGDSALYFCASSVGPGQGAYEQYFGPGTRLTVT.

This clone turned up a few times. The chain couples TRBV4-1 to TRBJ1-2; 10 bases match TRBD1. This CDR3 spans 14 amino acids. With 3 bases clipped from V and 13 bases from J, the junction kept 11 bases outside the gene matches. Germline V lookup: CDR1 MGHRA, CDR2 YSYEKL. CDR3 DNA sequence: TGCGCCAGCAGCCATGCTACCGGGACAGGGGATCCCACCTTC. Protein product: CASSHATGTGDPTF.

The chain joins TRBV29-1 to TRBJ1-2; TRBD1 matches 12 bases. This CDR3 comprises 13 residues. Per the germline V gene, CDR1 is SQVTM and CDR2 is ANQGSEA. The CDR3 here is CSYRDRGPYGYTF. The CDR3 region has the DNA TGCAGTTACCGGGACAGGGGGCCCTATGGCTACACCTTC.

This clone was counted only a few times. J is TRBJ2-3 and V is TRBV6-6; D remains ambiguous. The CDR3 is 13 residues long. Trimming pared 7 bases from V and 4 bases from J, leaving 12 bases between. Germline-derived CDR1 and CDR2 are MNHNY and SVGAGI (reference sequence). The CDR3 sequence: CASTELEADTQYF. The CDR3 region has the DNA TGTGCCAGCACCGAACTTGAAGCAGATACGCAGTATTTT.

This clone was detected a few times. The chain joins TRBV7-3 to TRBJ1-1, with 9 bases that match TRBD1. CDR1 is SGHTA and CDR2 is FQGTGA in the germline V gene. V was clipped by 5 bases and J by 10 bases; unmatched bases: 11. CDR3 length: 14 amino acids. The CDR3 spells CASSPRQGGRGAFF. The CDR3 region has the DNA TGTGCCAGCAGCCCCAGACAGGGGGGTCGGGGAGCTTTCTTT.

The chain carries TRBV6-1 and TRBJ1-1, with TRBD1 as a possible D gene (5 bases). V lost 8 bases and J lost 8, with 18 bases in between. There are 13 residues in the CDR3. Looked up from germline, CDR1 is MNHNS and CDR2 is SASEGT. This CDR3 reads CASRQSLRSEAFF. The CDR3 DNA reads TGTGCCAGCCGACAGTCTCTTAGATCCGAAGCTTTCTTT.

This rearrangement joins TRBV7-2 to TRBJ2-7, with 13 bases fitting TRBD2. The V gene's germline CDR1 is SGHTA and CDR2 FQGNSA. This CDR3 is built from 16 residues. V shed 3 bases and J 4 bases; nucleotides not matched to a gene: 6. CDR3 sequence (DNA): TGTGCCAGCAGCTTCGCTACTAGCGGGAGGGGGTACGAGCAGTACTTC. As protein: CASSFATSGRGYEQYF.

The chain employs TRBV29-1 and TRBJ1-2; 10 nucleotides line up with TRBD1. J lost 7 bases, V lost 1 base, and 15 bases had no gene match. Germline CDR1 SQVTM, CDR2 ANQGSEA. There are 17 residues in the CDR3. The CDR3 protein is CSVEVYETGGAAGGYTF. CDR3 nucleotides: TGCAGCGTTGAAGTTTATGAGACAGGGGGCGCGGCGGGTGGCTACACCTTC. Full variable domain (missing parts from reference TRBV29-1 and TRBJ1-2): SAVISQKPSRDICQRGTSLTIQCQVDSQVTMMFWYRQQPGQSLTLIATANQGSEATYESGFVIDKFPISRPNLTFSTLTVSNMSPEDSSIYLCSVEVYETGGAAGGYTFGSGTRLTVV.

The V call is TRBV11-2, the J call TRBJ1-3; no reliable D call. CDR3 size: 16 residues. Germline-derived CDR1 and CDR2 are SGHAT and FQNNGV. Trimming shortened V by 5 bases and J by 1 base, and 15 bases separated the two germline ends. CDR3 sequence: CASSPFYRRSGNTIYF. As DNA, the CDR3 is TGTGCCAGCAGCCCCTTCTACCGTAGATCTGGAAACACCATATATTTT.

CDR3 loop: CASSQRDWSSYEQYF. The CDR3 nucleotides read TGCGCCAGCAGCCAAAGGGACTGGTCCTCCTACGAGCAGTACTTC. This chain joins TRBV4-1 and TRBJ2-7, with D possibly matching TRBD2 (6 bases). Trimming removed 2 bases from V and 0 bases from J, with 11 bases in between. Germline assignment: CDR1 MGHRA and CDR2 YSYEKL. The CDR3 is 15 residues long.

The table lists this clone with a few counts. The rearrangement uses TRBV4-3 and TRBJ1-4, with D tentatively TRBD1 (6 bases). CDR3 length: 13 amino acids. V dropped 9 bases and J dropped 5 bases, with 13 bases sitting between them. Germline assignment: CDR1 LGHNA and CDR2 YSLEER. The chain's CDR3 is CASSDRQNEKLFF. Written as DNA, the CDR3 is TGCGCCAGTTCGGACAGACAAAATGAAAAACTGTTTTTT.

This clone was detected only a few times. The chain has TRBV14 and TRBJ1-1; D is unresolved. This CDR3 has 12 residues. The germline CDR1 and CDR2 sequences are SGHDN and FVKESK. Trimming took 0 bases from V and 7 from J, leaving 6 bases between them. Here the CDR3 DNA reads TGTGCCAGCAGCCAAGATCTCGGTGAAGCTTTCTTT. This gives the protein CASSQDLGEAFF.

The chain uses TRBV9 and TRBJ2-1; 9 positions agree with TRBD2. CDR3 length: 16 amino acids. V was pared by 0 bases and J by 6 bases, with 7 bases of the junction left unmatched. CDR1 and CDR2 (germline): SGDLS, YYNGEE. In DNA form, the CDR3 reads TGTGCCAGCAGCGTAGACTGGGGCGGGAGGGTCAATGAGCAGTTCTTC. Translation gives CASSVDWGGRVNEQFF.

The rearrangement links TRBV14 to TRBJ1-2; the D gene is possibly TRBD1 (5 bases). CDR3 size: 14 residues. V lost 4 bases to trimming and J lost 4 bases, with 13 bases between them. In germline, CDR1 is SGHDN, CDR2 FVKESK. CDR3 in amino acids: CASSPVGDSYGYTF. In nucleotides, the CDR3 is TGTGCCAGCAGCCCCGTGGGGGACTCCTATGGCTACACCTTC.

The chain has TRBV5-1 and TRBJ2-5, with 7 bases identical to TRBD1. Germline V lookup: CDR1 SGHRS, CDR2 YFSETQ. The length of the CDR3 is 14 residues. V was clipped by 2 bases and J by 5 bases; unmatched bases: 6. As DNA, the CDR3 is TGCGCCAGCAGCTTCAACAGGGGTCTGGAGACCCAGTACTTC. Amino acids: CASSFNRGLETQYF.